A single sample is the source of the 13 T cell receptor beta chains below, sequenced in a study of blood T cell repertoires in COVID-19. Repertoires were generated with immunoSEQ multiplex PCR, while TCRdb's copy carries only in-frame clones and drops some. Counted here are 250,000 to 300,000 clones, over 75% occurring once; the ten biggest clones make up 0.95% to 1.2%. The sample comprised PBMCs or T cells enriched from blood (not recorded which). These receptors were taken from a young woman who had recovered from COVID-19.

This clone was observed once. This sequence joins TRBV2 and TRBJ2-3; 7 bases align to TRBD1. Germline loops: CDR1 SNHLY, CDR2 FYNNEI. The CDR3 has 12 residues. The V and J ends lost 10 bases and 2 bases, in that order; junction bases with no gene match: 3. CDR3 nucleotide sequence: TGTGCCACAGGGGGAGACACAGATACGCAGTATTTT. Translation gives CATGGDTDTQYF.

The chain is built from TRBV4-1 and TRBJ1-5, with a tentative D call TRBD1 (5 bases). V lost 1 base to trimming and J lost 5 bases, with 9 bases between them. CDR3 length: 14 amino acids. Germline V lookup: CDR1 MGHRA, CDR2 YSYEKL. The CDR3 nucleotides read TGCGCCAGCAGCCAAGTTACGGGGGATCAGCCCCAGCATTTT. It codes for CASSQVTGDQPQHF.

The rearrangement uses TRBV18 and TRBJ1-1, with a possible D match to TRBD1 (5 bases). The V and J ends lost 3 bases and 1 base respectively, with 9 bases between them. The germline gives CDR1 KGHSH, CDR2 LQKENI. CDR3 length equals 14 residues. The CDR3 here is CASSPQGENTEAFF. The CDR3 nucleotides are TGTGCCAGCTCACCTCAAGGGGAGAACACTGAAGCTTTCTTT.

The chain couples TRBV7-9 to TRBJ2-7; no definite D call. CDR3 length: 13 residues. The V end was cut by 5 bases, the J end by 0 bases, with 8 bases between. Germline V gene lookup returns CDR1 SEHNR and CDR2 FQNEAQ (reference sequence). CDR3 sequence (DNA): TGTGCCAGCAGCCCCTCAGGCTCCTACGAGCAGTACTTC. Its protein is CASSPSGSYEQYF.

A note on this clone: Other DNA sequences of this sample code for an identical CDR3. The chain recombines TRBV18 with TRBJ2-3; 11 bases match TRBD1. Germline CDR1 is KGHSH and CDR2 is LQKENI. This CDR3 has 15 residues. The V and J ends lost 2 bases and 3 bases, in that order; junction bases with no gene match: 1. The chain's CDR3 is CASSPGTGGTDTQYF. In DNA form, the CDR3 reads TGTGCCAGCTCACCAGGGACAGGGGGGACAGATACGCAGTATTTT. Looking up the rest from reference TRBV18 and TRBJ2-3 gives the full variable domain: NAGVMQNPRHLVRRRGQEARLRCSPMKGHSHVYWYRQLPEEGLKFMVYLQKENIIDESGMPKERFSAEFPKEGPSILRIQQVVRGDSAAYFCASSPGTGGTDTQYFGPGTRLTVL.

Of note for this clone: Other nucleotide sequences from this sample produce the same CDR3. The rearrangement joins TRBV28 to TRBJ1-3; D is uncertain. Germline values: CDR1 MDHEN, CDR2 SYDVKM. The CDR3 has 15 residues. V lost 4 bases and J lost 1, with 11 bases in between. The CDR3 sequence is CASSSPGGSGNTIYF. The DNA of the CDR3 is TGTGCCAGCAGTTCCCCGGGAGGGTCTGGAAACACCATATATTTT.

The rearrangement uses TRBV12-3 or TRBV12-4 and TRBJ1-1; 9 bases match TRBD1. With V trimmed by 7 bases and J by 5 bases, 5 bases remained unmatched. This CDR3 contains 13 residues. CDR3 in DNA: TGTGCCAGCAAAAGGACAGGGGCGACTGAAGCTTTCTTT. It yields the protein CASKRTGATEAFF.

The chain combines TRBV7-9 with TRBJ2-1, with 11 bases that match TRBD2. Germline V gene data show CDR1 as SEHNR and CDR2 as FQNEAQ (reference sequence). The CDR3 loop spans 17 amino acids. Trimming at V came to 0 bases and at J to 4 bases, leaving 5 bases not matched to a gene. The CDR3: CASSLARGLAEYNEQFF. The CDR3 nucleotides read TGTGCCAGCAGCTTAGCTAGGGGACTAGCGGAATACAATGAGCAGTTCTTC.

V usage is TRBV28 and J usage is TRBJ1-6; D unresolved. The V gene lost 3 bases and the J gene lost 12 bases, with 9 bases spanning the gap. The germline V gene encodes CDR1 MDHEN and CDR2 SYDVKM. The CDR3 has 12 amino acids. CDR3 residues: CASSFSRRPLHF. CDR3 nucleotide sequence: TGTGCCAGCAGTTTTTCGCGGAGACCCCTCCACTTT.

This clone has only one observation. The chain carries TRBV5-6 and TRBJ1-2; no firm D call. This CDR3 comprises 12 residues. V lost 0 bases and J 4 bases, leaving 4 bases between the germline ends. Germline-derived CDR1 and CDR2 are SGHDT and YYEEEE. The CDR3 DNA reads TGTGCCAGCAGCTTGGGCGGCTATGGCTACACCTTC. Residues: CASSLGGYGYTF.

V and J are TRBV23-1 and TRBJ2-3; 8 bases match TRBD1. TRBV23-1 has ORF status, its function being uncertain. This CDR3 is built from 15 residues. The V and J ends lost 9 bases and 0 bases, in that order; junction bases with no gene match: 8. The CDR3 loop is CARRQGTKSTDTQYF. In DNA, the CDR3 is TGCGCCAGGAGACAGGGGACGAAAAGCACAGATACGCAGTATTTT.

V and J are TRBV13 and TRBJ2-7, with a weak D call TRBD1 (5 bases). The CDR3 has 16 residues. Germline V lookup: CDR1 PRHDT, CDR2 FYEKMQ (reference sequence). The germline V and J ends were trimmed by 0 bases and 4 bases, with 16 bases remaining between them. CDR3 protein: CASSLGLATGPYEQYF. CDR3 nucleotides: TGTGCCAGCAGCTTAGGTTTGGCAACAGGACCTTACGAGCAGTACTTC.

CDR3 residues: CASSLARETNIQYF. In DNA, the CDR3 is TGTGCCAGCAGCTTGGCGCGGGAAACGAACATTCAGTACTTC. The chain combines TRBV5-4 with TRBJ2-4; D is possibly TRBD2 (6 bases). Germline values: CDR1 SGHNT, CDR2 YYREEE (reference sequence). V lost 0 bases, J lost 7 bases, and 11 bases lay in between. The CDR3 is 14 amino acids.